Sequencing of this TCR beta chain was carried out in a study of T-cell reconstitution after alpha-beta-depleted transplantation in children. The ends were cut back, 0 bases at V and 6 bases at J, with 12 bases in the middle. This CDR3 is 14 amino acids long. The V gene's germline CDR1 is SGHRS and CDR2 YFSETQ. Library preparation (for TCRbeta) was performed with unique molecular identifiers. TCRdb redid the calling of the PCR reads with MiXCR, one entry per CDR3 protein. The data show about 270,000 distinct CDR3 sequences, with approximately 9.8% seen just once and around 9.1% held by the top ten. This clonotype appeared a few times.

The sample in question was PBMCs from the stem cell graft donor, obtained from the stem cell graft. V usage is TRBV5-1 and J usage is TRBJ1-2; D remains ambiguous. The sequence derives from a human donor who donated a stem cell graft to a child with SCID. The CDR3 DNA follows: TGCGCCAGCAGCTTGGAGGTGGCAGCCAATGGCTACACCTTC. Translated, it gives CASSLEVAANGYTF.